This note documents a single T cell receptor beta chain sequence. This same CDR3 is encoded by further DNA sequences in the sample. Assay: immunoSEQ multiplex PCR; the TCRdb copy retains only in-frame clones and omits some. The profile shows some 98,000 clones, just under 95% of them singletons. This entry is derived from a study of OX40 agonist ivuxolimab in advanced cancers. The CDR3 loop spans 15 amino acids. Germline lookup yields CDR1 MDHEN and CDR2 SYDVKM. V was shortened by 2 bases and J by 0 bases, with 8 bases between the two germline ends. The source of this sequence is an adult with an advanced solid tumor such as melanoma, head and neck, liver or kidney cancer. The starting material was CD4+ or CD8+ T cells sorted from blood, obtained in a trial of the OX40 agonist ivuxolimab. The chain joins TRBV28 to TRBJ1-3, with unresolved D. As DNA, the CDR3 is TGTGCCAGCAGTTTACGGGAGATCTCTGGAAACACCATATATTTT. Its protein is CASSLREISGNTIYF.